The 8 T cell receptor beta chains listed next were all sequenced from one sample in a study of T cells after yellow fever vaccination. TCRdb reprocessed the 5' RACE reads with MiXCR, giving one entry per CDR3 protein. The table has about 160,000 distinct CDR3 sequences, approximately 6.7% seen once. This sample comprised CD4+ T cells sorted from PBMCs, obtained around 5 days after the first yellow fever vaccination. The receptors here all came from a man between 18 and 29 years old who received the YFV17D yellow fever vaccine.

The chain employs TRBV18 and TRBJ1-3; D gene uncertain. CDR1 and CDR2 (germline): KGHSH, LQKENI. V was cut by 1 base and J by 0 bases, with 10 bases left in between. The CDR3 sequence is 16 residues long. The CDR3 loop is CASSPLQSDSGNTIYF. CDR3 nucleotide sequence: TGTGCCAGCTCACCACTACAGTCAGACTCTGGAAACACCATATATTTT. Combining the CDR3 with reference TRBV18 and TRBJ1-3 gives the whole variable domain NAGVMQNPRHLVRRRGQEARLRCSPMKGHSHVYWYRQLPEEGLKFMVYLQKENIIDESGMPKERFSAEFPKEGPSILRIQQVVRGDSAAYFCASSPLQSDSGNTIYFGEGSWLTVV.

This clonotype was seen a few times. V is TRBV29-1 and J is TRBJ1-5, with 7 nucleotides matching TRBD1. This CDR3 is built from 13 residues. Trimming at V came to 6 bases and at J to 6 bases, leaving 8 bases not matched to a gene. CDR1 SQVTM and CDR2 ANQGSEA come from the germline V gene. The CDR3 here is CSVSTGDLQPQHF. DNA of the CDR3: TGCAGCGTGAGCACAGGGGATCTTCAGCCCCAGCATTTT.

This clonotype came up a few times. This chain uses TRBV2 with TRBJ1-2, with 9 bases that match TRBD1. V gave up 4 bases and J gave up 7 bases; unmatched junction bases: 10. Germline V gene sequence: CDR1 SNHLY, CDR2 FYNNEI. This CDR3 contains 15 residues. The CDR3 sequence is CASSAGGQGKAGYTF. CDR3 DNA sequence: TGTGCCAGCAGTGCGGGGGGACAGGGAAAGGCTGGCTACACCTTC.

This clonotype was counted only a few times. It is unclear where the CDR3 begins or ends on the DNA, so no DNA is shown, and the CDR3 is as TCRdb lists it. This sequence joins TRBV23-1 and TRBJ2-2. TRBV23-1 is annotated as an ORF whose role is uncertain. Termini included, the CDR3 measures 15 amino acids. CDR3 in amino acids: CASTRPRRTPGSCFF.

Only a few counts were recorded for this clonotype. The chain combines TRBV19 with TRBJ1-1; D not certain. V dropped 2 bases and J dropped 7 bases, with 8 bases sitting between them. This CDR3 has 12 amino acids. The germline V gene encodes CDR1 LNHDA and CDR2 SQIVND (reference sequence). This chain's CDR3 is CASSIHLNEAFF. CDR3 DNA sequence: TGTGCCAGTAGTATACACCTAAATGAAGCTTTCTTT.

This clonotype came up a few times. In DNA form, the CDR3 reads TGTGCCAGTAGGGACGGGAGCCAAGAGACCCAGTACTTC. Residues: CASRDGSQETQYF. The V and J genes are TRBV19 and TRBJ2-5; D possibly corresponds to TRBD2 (6 bases). The ends were cut back, 6 bases at V and 1 base at J, with 9 bases in the middle. In germline, CDR1 is LNHDA, CDR2 SQIVND (reference sequence). CDR3 length: 13 residues.

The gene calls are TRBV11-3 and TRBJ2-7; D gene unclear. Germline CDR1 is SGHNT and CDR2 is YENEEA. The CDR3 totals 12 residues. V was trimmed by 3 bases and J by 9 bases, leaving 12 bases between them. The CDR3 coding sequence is TGTGCCAGCAGCTTTGACTCTCACGGGCAGTACGTC. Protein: CASSFDSHGQYV.

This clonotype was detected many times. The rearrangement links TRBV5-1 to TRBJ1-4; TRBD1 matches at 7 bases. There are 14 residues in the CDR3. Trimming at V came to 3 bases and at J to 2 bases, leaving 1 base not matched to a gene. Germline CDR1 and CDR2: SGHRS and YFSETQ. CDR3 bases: TGCGCCAGCAGCTGGGACAGTACTAATGAAAAACTGTTTTTT. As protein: CASSWDSTNEKLFF. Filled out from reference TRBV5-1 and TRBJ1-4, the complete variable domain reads KAGVTQTPRYLIKTRGQQVTLSCSPISGHRSVSWYQQTPGQGLQFLFEYFSETQRNKGNFPGRFSGRQFSNSRSEMNVSTLELGDSALYLCASSWDSTNEKLFFGSGTQLSVL.